A single count supports the clone carrying this TCR beta chain. Its antigen remains unknown. This record belongs to a study of metastatic and nonmetastatic thyroid tumors. Study observations and caveats: The reported finding was significantly higher TCR beta diversity in malignant thyroid tumors relative to benign nodules, in blood and tumor.

Each patient came to thyroid surgery without any prior treatment (of any kind). The CDR3 spans 13 residues. V dropped 5 bases and J dropped 8; count of bases not matched to a gene: 7. Germline lookup yields CDR1 DFQATT and CDR2 SNEGSKA (reference sequence). Through MiXCR, TCRdb re-clonotyped the PCR reads. The sample has approximately 6,600 clones, 30% to 40% seen once. The sample comprised adjacent normal tissue. This clonotype was sampled from a female donor with papillary thyroid cancer or a benign thyroid nodule (not recorded which). Some clones in this sample may be carry-over from other donors' samples. V usage is TRBV20-1 and J usage is TRBJ1-4; 8 nucleotides line up with TRBD1. The CDR3 region is CSASTGVREKLFF. The DNA for the CDR3 is TGCAGTGCTTCGACAGGGGTTCGAGAAAAACTGTTTTTT.